Here is one TCR beta chain with its context. The data originate from a study of blood T cell repertoires in COVID-19. Cohorts were determined from participant-reported clinical history. The method was immunoSEQ multiplex PCR; TCRdb's version includes in-frame clones alone and lacks a portion of them. The sample lists approximately 180,000 clones; about 91% were seen once. V shed 2 bases, J shed 2 bases, and the junction held 2 bases outside the gene matches. Germline CDR1 is MNHEY and CDR2 is SMNVEV (reference sequence). This CDR3 has 15 amino acids. The chain uses TRBV27 and TRBJ2-3; TRBD2 matches at 9 bases. The sequencing sample was made of PBMCs or T cells enriched from blood (not recorded which). This TCR was sampled from a middle-aged woman with acute COVID-19. CDR3 sequence reads: CASSLAGGTTDTQYF. CDR3 bases: TGTGCCAGCAGTTTAGCGGGGGGGACCACAGATACGCAGTATTTT.